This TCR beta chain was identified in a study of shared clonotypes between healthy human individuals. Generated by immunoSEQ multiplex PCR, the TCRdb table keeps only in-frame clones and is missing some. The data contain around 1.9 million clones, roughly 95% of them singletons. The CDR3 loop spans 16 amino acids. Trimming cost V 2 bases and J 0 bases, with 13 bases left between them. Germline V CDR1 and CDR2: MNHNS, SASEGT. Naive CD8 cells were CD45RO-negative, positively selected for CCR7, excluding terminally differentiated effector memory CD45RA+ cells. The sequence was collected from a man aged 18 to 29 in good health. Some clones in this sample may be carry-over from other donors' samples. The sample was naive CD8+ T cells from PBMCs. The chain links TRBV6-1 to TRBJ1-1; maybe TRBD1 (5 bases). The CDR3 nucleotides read TGTGCCAGCAGTGAAAAGGCAGGGCGAATGAACACTGAAGCTTTCTTT. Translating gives CASSEKAGRMNTEAFF.